A single sample is the source of the 20 T cell receptor beta chains below, sequenced in a study of identical twins. TCRdb independently ran MiXCR on the 5' RACE reads; one entry per CDR3 protein. The profile shows some 1,600,000 distinct CDR3 sequences, 25% to 35% of them singletons. The specimen was cord blood. These receptor sequences come from a newborn girl in good health.

This clonotype was found many times. The chain has TRBV6-1 and TRBJ2-3; TRBD2 aligns across 9 bases. CDR1 MNHNS and CDR2 SASEGT come from the germline V gene. Trimming cost V 7 bases and J 1 base; bases outside gene matches: 6. CDR3 length equals 15 residues. DNA of the CDR3: TGTGCCAGCAAGACTAGCGGAGGTCGCACAGATACGCAGTATTTT. Protein product: CASKTSGGRTDTQYF.

This clonotype was detected only a few times. The CDR3 sequence is CASATDNNEQFF. Here the CDR3 DNA reads TGTGCCTCAGCCACAGACAACAATGAGCAGTTCTTC. The chain joins TRBV30 to TRBJ2-1; D is ambiguous. With 7 bases removed from V and 5 bases from J, the gap between germline ends came to 12 bases. CDR1 and CDR2 (germline): GTSNPN, SVGIG (reference sequence). There are 12 residues in the CDR3.

This chain uses TRBV20-1 with TRBJ2-4, with TRBD2 identical over 12 bases. CDR3 size: 16 residues. The germline V gene encodes CDR1 DFQATT and CDR2 SNEGSKA (reference sequence). The V and J ends lost 0 bases and 13 bases, in that order; junction bases with no gene match: 13. The CDR3 DNA follows: TGCAGTGCTAGAGATTTACTAGCGGGAGGAAGGTGGGAGCAGTACTTC. It yields the protein CSARDLLAGGRWEQYF.

Comments on this clonotype: Mismatch with germline at one junction end may stem from a read error. V and J are TRBV7-9 and TRBJ2-4; TRBD2 is a possible D gene (6 bases). The last part of the DNA fits TRBJ2-7 better; the J call may be wrong. Germline CDR1 reads SEHNR; CDR2 reads FQNEAQ (reference sequence). This CDR3 is built from 14 residues. CDR3 protein: CVSSLGDLGHEQYF. The CDR3 region has the DNA TGTGTCAGCAGCTTAGGGGACTTAGGACACGAGCAGTACTTC.

The V call is TRBV10-2, the J call TRBJ2-4; D is possibly TRBD2 (6 bases). V lost 3 bases and J lost 7, with 19 bases in between. Germline CDR1 and CDR2: WSHSY and SAAADI. CDR3 length: 16 amino acids. The CDR3 here is CASSEPGAPKSNIQYF. The CDR3 nucleotides are TGCGCCAGCAGTGAACCGGGAGCCCCAAAATCGAACATTCAGTACTTC.

This clonotype was observed many times. The V gene is TRBV24-1, the J gene TRBJ2-5; 7 bases fit TRBD1. Trimming took 2 bases from V and 4 from J; bases not matched to a gene: 9. This CDR3 is 16 amino acids long. Germline V gene data show CDR1 as KGHDR and CDR2 as SFDVKD. The CDR3 DNA reads as TGTGCCACCAGTGATTCCAGGACGACAGGGCGAGAGACCCAGTACTTC. The encoded protein is CATSDSRTTGRETQYF.

This clonotype appeared once. The rearrangement joins TRBV4-1 to TRBJ1-5, with D perhaps TRBD1 (6 bases). V lost 1 base and J lost 0, with 13 bases in between. This CDR3 comprises 17 residues. Germline CDR1 MGHRA, CDR2 YSYEKL. This CDR3 reads CASSQVRGPDSNQPQHF. The CDR3 nucleotides read TGCGCCAGCAGCCAAGTCCGGGGGCCGGATAGCAATCAGCCCCAGCATTTT.

The V call is TRBV20-1, the J call TRBJ1-2; no clear D gene. This CDR3 has 13 residues. The V end lost 5 bases, the J end lost 4 bases, and 14 bases lay between the germline ends. CDR1 and CDR2 (germline): DFQATT, SNEGSKA (reference sequence). CDR3 sequence (DNA): TGCAGTGCTCGAGTTCCCGGTATCTATGGCTACACCTTC. This translates into CSARVPGIYGYTF.

This rearrangement joins TRBV18 to TRBJ1-2; D may be TRBD1 (6 bases). The CDR3 has 14 amino acids. Per germline, CDR1 KGHSH and CDR2 LQKENI. Between the trimmed V and J ends, which lost 5 bases and 6 bases, there was a span of 16 bases. The chain's CDR3 is CASSAVGQQHGYTF. In DNA, the CDR3 is TGTGCCAGCTCAGCAGTCGGACAGCAACATGGCTACACCTTC.

In this sample, this clonotype turned up a few times. The V call is TRBV7-9, the J call TRBJ2-3, with 7 nucleotides matching TRBD2. Losses at the gene ends were 3 bases for V and 0 bases for J; bases not matched to a gene: 3. The CDR3 is 15 amino acids. The germline V gene encodes CDR1 SEHNR and CDR2 FQNEAQ (reference sequence). CDR3 nucleotides: TGTGCCAGCAGCTTTAAAGCGGGGAGCACAGATACGCAGTATTTT. Its protein is CASSFKAGSTDTQYF.

This chain uses TRBV27 with TRBJ1-4, with D possibly matching TRBD1 (5 bases). The CDR3 loop spans 15 amino acids. Germline V CDR1 and CDR2: MNHEY, SMNVEV (reference sequence). Trimming left V 5 bases short and J 7 bases short, with 17 bases between. Here the CDR3 reads CASSAGLGGGEKLFF. The CDR3 DNA sequence: TGTGCCAGCAGTGCGGGTCTGGGGGGAGGTGAAAAACTGTTTTTT. Using reference TRBV27 and TRBJ1-4 for the parts outside the CDR3, the full variable domain is EAQVTQNPRYLITVTGKKLTVTCSQNMNHEYMSWYRQDPGLGLRQIYYSMNVEVTDKGDVPEGYKVSRKEKRNFPLILESPSPNQTSLYFCASSAGLGGGEKLFFGSGTQLSVL.

The chain carries TRBV11-3 and TRBJ2-3, with 11 positions matching TRBD2. V gave up 2 bases and J gave up 4 bases; unmatched junction bases: 8. Per germline, CDR1 SGHNT and CDR2 YENEEA. The CDR3 covers 17 residues. CDR3 sequence: CASSLSGTSGSADTQYF. CDR3 bases: TGTGCCAGCAGCTTATCCGGGACTAGCGGCAGCGCAGATACGCAGTATTTT.

The gene calls are TRBV15 and TRBJ1-6; the D is unclear. V shed 4 bases and J shed 6 bases, with 10 bases lying between them. Germline V CDR1 and CDR2: LNHNV, YYDKDF (reference sequence). This CDR3 comprises 14 residues. This chain's CDR3 is CATSTGPLNSPLHF. The CDR3 DNA reads as TGTGCCACCAGCACTGGACCCCTTAATTCACCCCTCCACTTT.

This clonotype was picked up a small number of times. CDR3 nucleotides: TGCAGTGCTAGGTCGACTAGCAGGGAGACCCAGTACTTC. Residues: CSARSTSRETQYF. This chain joins TRBV20-1 and TRBJ2-5; 7 nucleotides line up with TRBD2. V lost 3 bases to trimming and J lost 5 bases; unmatched junction nucleotides: 6. In germline, CDR1 is DFQATT, CDR2 SNEGSKA (reference sequence). The CDR3 extends over 13 amino acids.

This chain links TRBV20-1 with TRBJ2-4, with a weak D call TRBD1 (6 bases). Trimming cost V 2 bases and J 6 bases, with 8 bases left between them. The CDR3 spans 12 residues. Germline V gives CDR1 DFQATT, CDR2 SNEGSKA (reference sequence). CDR3 sequence: CSARSQGNIQYF. Written as DNA, the CDR3 is TGCAGTGCTAGATCACAGGGAAACATTCAGTACTTC.

The table lists this clonotype with many counts. The chain joins TRBV29-1 to TRBJ2-3; the match to TRBD2 covers 14 bases. This CDR3 spans 15 amino acids. Germline values: CDR1 SQVTM, CDR2 ANQGSEA. Trimming took 8 bases from V and 0 from J; bases not matched to a gene: 4. The CDR3 loop is CSMGLAGASTDTQYF. CDR3 in DNA: TGCAGCATGGGACTAGCGGGAGCTAGCACAGATACGCAGTATTTT.

About this clonotype itself: Possible read error: a much larger clone is one base away. The gene calls are TRBV27 and TRBJ2-3; D might be TRBD1 (5 bases). The germline gives CDR1 MNHEY, CDR2 SMNVEV (reference sequence). Trimming removed 5 bases from V and 4 bases from J, with 16 bases in between. This CDR3 region has 15 residues. CDR3 in DNA: TGTGCCAGCAGTATACTCCCAGGGCTGGCAGATACGCAGTATTTT. Its translation is CASSILPGLADTQYF.

This clonotype has only one observation. The chain carries TRBV12-3 or TRBV12-4 and TRBJ2-5, with D maybe TRBD2 (6 bases). V lost 7 bases, J lost 11 bases, and 23 bases lay in between. The CDR3 length is 14 residues. CDR3 sequence reads: CASTQRASHNEQYF. In nucleotides, the CDR3 is TGTGCCAGCACCCAGCGGGCATCCCACAATGAGCAGTACTTC.

The chain has TRBV12-3 or TRBV12-4 and TRBJ2-3; 9 bases map to TRBD2. With V trimmed by 7 bases and J by 6 bases, 11 bases remained unmatched. The CDR3 consists of 15 residues. In DNA, the CDR3 is TGTGCCAGCACCGTCATAGCGGGGGTCGTGGATACGCAGTATTTT. Amino acids: CASTVIAGVVDTQYF.

This chain links TRBV20-1 with TRBJ2-3, with 10 bases identical to TRBD1. Trimming cost V 2 bases and J 1 base; bases outside gene matches: 3. The germline V gene has CDR1 DFQATT and CDR2 SNEGSKA (reference sequence). This CDR3 is built from 15 residues. CDR3 in DNA: TGCAGTGCTAGATCCGGGACAGGGGGCACAGATACGCAGTATTTT. It yields the protein CSARSGTGGTDTQYF.